The present entry profiles one TCR beta chain with its context. From germline, CDR1 is SQVTM and CDR2 ANQGSEA. The CDR3 extends over 10 amino acids. The germline V and J ends were trimmed by 5 bases and 5 bases, with 6 bases remaining between them. Assay: immunoSEQ multiplex PCR; the TCRdb copy retains only in-frame clones and omits some. The sample consists of tens of thousands of clones, about 89% of them appearing once. The entry originates in a study of T cell changes during pregnancy in multiple sclerosis. The input for sequencing was CD4+ T cells from peripheral blood mononuclear cells, taken in the first trimester of pregnancy. This sequence was found in a female donor with multiple sclerosis, enrolled in a pregnancy study. The rearrangement links TRBV29-1 to TRBJ1-1, with D unresolved. CDR3 in DNA: TGCAGCGTTCAATTGACTGAAGCTTTCTTT. Translated: CSVQLTEAFF.